This T cell receptor beta chain was identified during a study of T-cell reconstitution after alpha-beta-depleted transplantation in children. Study observations and caveats: The high TCRbeta diversity at day 60 in some patients came from surviving recipient T cells and thymic progenitors. By one year post-transplant, T-cell counts and diversity largely arose from T cells that were newly produced.

The J segment lost 0 bases and the V segment lost 6 bases, leaving 7 bases of the junction unmatched. The germline gives CDR1 MDHEN, CDR2 SYDVKM. The CDR3 has 15 residues. This clonotype was detected only a few times. Its matching antigen is unknown. Unique molecular identifiers tagged the TCRbeta library. TCRdb re-analysed the PCR reads in MiXCR, keeping a single row per CDR3 protein. The sample holds 500,000 to 600,000 distinct CDR3 sequences, around 27% seen once. The starting material was PBMCs, obtained before TCRalphabeta/CD19-depleted stem cell transplant. The chain employs TRBV28 and TRBJ2-7; 8 nucleotides match TRBD1. This clonotype was sampled from a boy younger than two with Wiskott-Aldrich syndrome, due to receive a stem cell transplant. In nucleotides, the CDR3 is TGTGCCAGCAGCTCCCCGGGACAGGCCTCCTACGAGCAGTACTTC. Translated, it gives CASSSPGQASYEQYF.